This entry is about one T cell receptor (beta chain). Its specificity is unknown. This entry is derived from a study of Ad26.COV2.S vaccination and SARS-CoV-2 variants. Study context: As a participant in COV1001, the donor was in the Ad26.COV2.S trial arm. The study gave Ad26.COV2.S intramuscularly, once or twice 56 days apart.

Indicated treatment: about 20 received Ad26.COV2.S at low or high dose, single or two shots; 5 received placebo; per-sample allocation not given. It was on day 63 after the first vaccine or placebo injection that samples were taken. Clones were sequenced by immunoSEQ multiplex PCR, and TCRdb holds only the in-frame ones, with some missing. Among 200,000 to 300,000 clones listed, roughly 90% were seen once. The V and J ends lost 2 bases and 7 bases respectively, with 11 bases between them. The germline V gene has CDR1 SNHLY and CDR2 FYNNEI. The CDR3 is made up of 13 amino acids. Study-wide results and limits: Across vaccine and placebo recipients, the breadth of non-spike TCRs was similar. Higher spike-specific TCR breadth was found in vaccine recipients than in placebo recipients.

The sequences come from peripheral blood, collected in a trial of Ad26.COV2.S vaccine versus placebo. This rearrangement joins TRBV2 to TRBJ1-1, with D perhaps matching TRBD1 (5 bases). This receptor was identified in a person between 18 and 59 years old who received the Ad26.COV2.S COVID-19 vaccine or a placebo. The CDR3 DNA follows: TGTGCCAGCAGTGAAAGAAGTAGGGGTGAAGCTTTCTTT. Translation gives CASSERSRGEAFF.